The next 6 T cell receptor beta chains were all read from a single sample in a study of T cells after yellow fever vaccination. MiXCR, applied by TCRdb to the 5' RACE reads, yields one record per CDR3 protein. In the table there are some 320,000 distinct CDR3 sequences, approximately 11% of which are singletons. Material: CD4+ T cells sorted from PBMCs, obtained 45 days after the yellow fever booster vaccination. The receptors were gathered from a man aged 18-30 years who received the YFV17D yellow fever vaccine.

This clonotype has a handful of counts. The chain joins TRBV7-8 to TRBJ2-7; TRBD2 agrees at 14 bases. The CDR3 is 18 amino acids. Germline V gives CDR1 SGHVS, CDR2 FQNEAQ. Trimming removed 5 bases from V and 0 bases from J; junction bases left unmatched: 9. The CDR3 bases are TGTGCCAGCAGCCTAAGGACTAGCGGGGGGCCAAACTCCTACGAGCAGTACTTC. Amino acids: CASSLRTSGGPNSYEQYF. Combining the CDR3 with reference TRBV7-8 and TRBJ2-7 gives the whole variable domain GAGVSQSPRYKVAKRGQDVALRCDPISGHVSLFWYQQALGQGPEFLTYFQNEAQLDKSGLPSDRFFAERPEGSVSTLKIQRTQQEDSAVYLCASSLRTSGGPNSYEQYFGPGTRLTVT.

This clonotype was seen ten or more times. This chain links TRBV15 with TRBJ2-7; 7 bases fit TRBD1. Germline-derived CDR1 and CDR2 are LNHNV and YYDKDF (reference sequence). Unmatched junction bases numbered 7, after V lost 4 bases and J lost 4 bases. The CDR3 runs to 14 residues. The CDR3 region has the DNA TGTGCCACCAGCATCGGGACAGATTTGTACGAGCAGTACTTC. Protein: CATSIGTDLYEQYF.

V and J are TRBV5-1 and TRBJ1-1, with TRBD1 identical over 7 bases. Trimming removed 6 bases from V and 7 bases from J; junction bases left unmatched: 15. Germline V CDR1 and CDR2: SGHRS, YFSETQ. The CDR3 has 15 amino acids. This chain's CDR3 is CASTLGRGQIGEAFF. CDR3 sequence (DNA): TGCGCCAGCACCCTCGGTAGGGGGCAGATTGGTGAAGCTTTCTTT.

This clonotype was seen a few times. The J gene is TRBJ1-1, the V gene TRBV27; the D gene is possibly TRBD1 (5 bases). Germline CDR1 reads MNHEY; CDR2 reads SMNVEV (reference sequence). The CDR3 runs to 14 residues. The V end was cut by 2 bases, the J end by 1 base, with 8 bases between. The CDR3 protein is CASSLKRGNTEAFF. In DNA, the CDR3 is TGTGCCAGCAGTTTAAAAAGGGGGAACACTGAAGCTTTCTTT.

The table lists this clonotype with a few counts. This chain connects TRBV7-8 to TRBJ2-1; perhaps TRBD2 as D (6 bases). V was pared by 2 bases and J by 8 bases, with 19 bases between. The CDR3 loop spans 16 amino acids. Germline V lookup: CDR1 SGHVS, CDR2 FQNEAQ. The CDR3 region is CASSLNGGPLIDEQFF. CDR3 nucleotide sequence: TGTGCCAGCAGCTTAAACGGGGGACCTCTTATCGATGAGCAGTTCTTC.

This clonotype was found a few times. The genes are TRBV20-1 and TRBJ1-6, with D maybe TRBD1 (5 bases). CDR1 is DFQATT, CDR2 SNEGSKA, per germline (reference sequence). V was clipped by 1 base and J by 9 bases, with 10 bases between them. This CDR3 has 13 amino acids. CDR3 in DNA: TGCAGTGCTAGAGCAGGGTTTGGTTCACCCCTCCACTTT. Translation gives CSARAGFGSPLHF.